Below, 26 T cell receptor beta chains from the same sample are listed, as sequenced in a study of CD8+ T cells in alopecia areata. Following RNA extraction, reverse transcription yielded cDNA that acted as the sequencing template. Measured with immunoSEQ multiplex PCR; TCRdb has only the in-frame clones, and not every one. Of approximately 180,000 clones listed, 60% are singletons. Regarding treatment: oral pan-JAK inhibitor, 5-10 mg twice daily. The source was CD4+ T cells sorted from blood, collected at week 24, from a patient treated with tofacitinib. These TCRs come from a human donor with alopecia areata.

This chain links TRBV15 with TRBJ2-3; D is unclear. Trimming left V 5 bases short and J 4 bases short, with 16 bases between. Looked up from germline, CDR1 is LNHNV and CDR2 is YYDKDF (reference sequence). This CDR3 is built from 15 residues. In DNA form, the CDR3 reads TGTGCCACCAGCTACTCCAAGATTCTATCAGATACGCAGTATTTT. The encoded protein is CATSYSKILSDTQYF.

This clone was detected only once. The chain combines TRBV7-2 with TRBJ2-7; D gene unclear. Germline V gene sequence: CDR1 SGHTA, CDR2 FQGNSA. CDR3 length: 12 residues. Trimming removed 0 bases from V and 6 bases from J, with 6 bases in between. This CDR3 reads CASSLAETEQYF. The CDR3 nucleotides are TGTGCCAGCAGCTTAGCGGAGACCGAGCAGTACTTC.

This clone came up a few times. The V call is TRBV29-1, the J call TRBJ2-5; perhaps TRBD1 as D (6 bases). Germline CDR1 reads SQVTM; CDR2 reads ANQGSEA. The V and J ends lost 7 bases and 5 bases respectively, with 11 bases between them. The CDR3 totals 11 residues. The DNA of the CDR3 is TGCAGCGGGGGGCGTGGTGAGACCCAGTACTTC. As protein: CSGGRGETQYF.

The V and J genes are TRBV7-2 and TRBJ2-1, with 7 bases that match TRBD1. CDR1 is SGHTA and CDR2 is FQGNSA in the germline V gene. V shed 5 bases and J 5 bases; nucleotides not matched to a gene: 9. This CDR3 has 15 amino acids. The CDR3: CASSGVGQINNEQFF. The CDR3 nucleotides are TGTGCCAGCAGCGGAGTGGGACAGATAAACAATGAGCAGTTCTTC.

Only a few counts were recorded for this clone. This CDR3 reads CASSMEGGLYNEQFF. As DNA, the CDR3 is TGTGCCAGTAGTATGGAGGGGGGGCTCTACAATGAGCAGTTCTTC. The V and J genes are TRBV19 and TRBJ2-1, with a possible D match to TRBD2 (7 bases). The V gene's germline CDR1 is LNHDA and CDR2 SQIVND (reference sequence). Trimming stripped 3 bases from V and 3 bases from J, with 12 bases between. The length of the CDR3 is 15 residues.

V is TRBV2 and J is TRBJ1-1, with D perhaps matching TRBD1 (6 bases). Germline CDR1 and CDR2: SNHLY and FYNNEI. The CDR3 is 17 amino acids. With 3 bases removed from V and 7 bases from J, the gap between germline ends came to 24 bases. This chain's CDR3 is CASSDGKKGGGLFEAFF. CDR3 DNA: TGTGCCAGCAGTGACGGTAAAAAGGGGGGCGGCCTTTTTGAAGCTTTCTTT.

This clone was counted a single time. The chain employs TRBV14 and TRBJ1-2; TRBD1 matches 8 bases. V was clipped by 2 bases and J by 0 bases; unmatched bases: 5. CDR3 length: 16 residues. The germline gives CDR1 SGHDN, CDR2 FVKESK. The DNA for the CDR3 is TGTGCCAGCAGCCAAAGGACAGGGAGGGCTAACTATGGCTACACCTTC. It is translated as CASSQRTGRANYGYTF. Based on the CDR3 plus reference TRBV14 and TRBJ1-2, the full variable domain is EAGVTQFPSHSVIEKGQTVTLRCDPISGHDNLYWYRRVMGKEIKFLLHFVKESKQDESGMPNNRFLAERTGGTYSTLKVQPAELEDSGVYFCASSQRTGRANYGYTFGSGTRLTVV.

The V gene is TRBV5-6, the J gene TRBJ1-2; the D gene is possibly TRBD1 (5 bases). Germline CDR1 reads SGHDT; CDR2 reads YYEEEE. The CDR3 contains 15 residues. V was clipped by 4 bases and J by 4 bases, with 17 bases between them. The CDR3 reads CASSEGRQGAYGYTF. The CDR3 region has the DNA TGTGCCAGCAGCGAGGGACGCCAGGGTGCCTATGGCTACACCTTC. Supplemented by reference TRBV5-6 and TRBJ1-2, the full variable domain reads DAGVTQSPTHLIKTRGQQVTLRCSPKSGHDTVSWYQQALGQGPQFIFQYYEEEERQRGNFPDRFSGHQFPNYSSELNVNALLLGDSALYLCASSEGRQGAYGYTFGSGTRLTVV.

The rearrangement uses TRBV2 and TRBJ2-2; 7 nucleotides agree with TRBD1. The CDR3 spans 14 residues. Per germline, CDR1 SNHLY and CDR2 FYNNEI. V lost 7 bases to trimming and J lost 5 bases; unmatched junction nucleotides: 7. Here the CDR3 reads CASMKAGGTGELFF. The CDR3 region has the DNA TGTGCCAGCATGAAGGCAGGGGGTACCGGGGAGCTGTTTTTT. The whole variable domain, filled in from reference TRBV2 and TRBJ2-2, reads EPEVTQTPSHQVTQMGQEVILRCVPISNHLYFYWYRQILGQKVEFLVSFYNNEISEKSEIFDDQFSVERPDGSNFTLKIRSTKLEDSAMYFCASMKAGGTGELFFGEGSRLTVL.

CDR3 nucleotide sequence: TGTGCCTGGAGTGTGTCAGAGGGGACTGAAGCTTTCTTT. It translates to CAWSVSEGTEAFF. This rearrangement joins TRBV30 to TRBJ1-1, with D perhaps matching TRBD1 (5 bases). This CDR3 has 13 residues. V was clipped by 0 bases and J by 5 bases, with 10 bases between them. Per the germline V gene, CDR1 is GTSNPN and CDR2 is SVGIG (reference sequence).

This clone was detected ten times or more. The chain couples TRBV2 to TRBJ2-3, with D perhaps TRBD1 (5 bases). Trimming cost V 5 bases and J 6 bases, with 9 bases left between them. In germline, CDR1 is SNHLY, CDR2 FYNNEI. The CDR3 loop spans 12 amino acids. The CDR3 is CASSQGGDTQYF. The CDR3 DNA reads TGTGCCAGCAGTCAGGGTGGGGATACGCAGTATTTT. The variable domain in full, completed from reference TRBV2 and TRBJ2-3, reads EPEVTQTPSHQVTQMGQEVILRCVPISNHLYFYWYRQILGQKVEFLVSFYNNEISEKSEIFDDQFSVERPDGSNFTLKIRSTKLEDSAMYFCASSQGGDTQYFGPGTRLTVL.

This chain joins TRBV29-1 and TRBJ2-2; D ambiguous. Deletions cut 3 bases from V and 8 bases from J, with 10 bases between. CDR3 length: 12 residues. Germline V gene lookup returns CDR1 SQVTM and CDR2 ANQGSEA. CDR3 region: CSVEVVPGELFF. CDR3 DNA sequence: TGCAGCGTTGAGGTCGTCCCTGGGGAGCTGTTTTTT.

This clone was observed a few times. The chain joins TRBV7-3 to TRBJ2-4; D unresolved. The CDR3 is 16 residues long. Germline CDR1 reads SGHTA; CDR2 reads FQGTGA. The ends were cut back, 2 bases at V and 3 bases at J, with 14 bases in the middle. This CDR3 reads CASSLELANGKNIQYF. CDR3 DNA sequence: TGTGCCAGCAGCTTAGAACTTGCAAACGGCAAAAACATTCAGTACTTC.

This CDR3 reads CSVESDRRSYNEQFF. DNA of the CDR3: TGCAGCGTTGAATCAGACAGAAGGTCCTACAATGAGCAGTTCTTC. The rearrangement joins TRBV29-1 to TRBJ2-1; weak D call: TRBD1 (5 bases). Trimming removed 2 bases from V and 1 base from J, with 12 bases in between. This CDR3 comprises 15 residues. Germline V gene lookup returns CDR1 SQVTM and CDR2 ANQGSEA.

The CDR3: CASSPYGRQGEKLFF. DNA of the CDR3: TGTGCCAGCAGCCCATACGGACGCCAGGGAGAAAAACTGTTTTTT. The V and J genes are TRBV13 and TRBJ1-4; tentatively, D is TRBD1 (5 bases). Trimming removed 5 bases from V and 8 bases from J, with 18 bases in between. Germline CDR1 is PRHDT and CDR2 is FYEKMQ (reference sequence). This CDR3 region has 15 residues.

The chain is built from TRBV20-1 and TRBJ1-1; D ambiguous. CDR3 length: 11 amino acids. Germline lookup yields CDR1 DFQATT and CDR2 SNEGSKA (reference sequence). The CDR3 region is CSIIGLSEAFF. Here the CDR3 DNA reads TGCAGCATAATCGGACTATCTGAAGCTTTCTTT.

This clone was detected only a few times. This CDR3 reads CSARTGDGTEAFF. As DNA, the CDR3 is TGCAGCGCTCGGACGGGGGACGGCACTGAAGCTTTCTTT. This chain connects TRBV29-1 to TRBJ1-1; perhaps TRBD1 as D (5 bases). Germline values: CDR1 SQVTM, CDR2 ANQGSEA. The V end was cut by 7 bases, the J end by 4 bases, with 16 bases between. This CDR3 is 13 amino acids long.

The chain recombines TRBV25-1 with TRBJ1-6, with TRBD1 matching over 7 bases. J was trimmed by 6 bases and V by 5 bases; bases with no gene match: 4. The CDR3 sequence is 14 residues long. Germline V lookup: CDR1 MGHDK, CDR2 SYGVNS. The CDR3 loop reads CASSPGGFNSPLHF. DNA for the CDR3: TGTGCCAGCAGTCCAGGGGGTTTTAATTCACCCCTCCACTTT.

V usage is TRBV5-1 and J usage is TRBJ2-2; D is ambiguous. Germline V lookup: CDR1 SGHRS, CDR2 YFSETQ. The CDR3 sequence is 14 residues long. Trimming took 2 bases from V and 4 from J, leaving 9 bases between them. CDR3 protein: CASSLSSGTGELFF. The CDR3 DNA is TGCGCCAGCAGCTTATCTTCCGGCACCGGGGAGCTGTTTTTT.

The rearrangement links TRBV4-2 to TRBJ1-2, with D possibly being TRBD1 (5 bases). CDR1 is LGHNA, CDR2 YNFKEQ, per germline. V was shortened by 0 bases and J by 5 bases, with 13 bases between the two germline ends. This CDR3 comprises 15 residues. CDR3: CASSQEQATAYGYTF. CDR3 nucleotides: TGTGCCAGCAGCCAAGAACAGGCTACTGCGTATGGCTACACCTTC.

This clone was observed a handful of times. V gene TRBV30 combines with J gene TRBJ1-5; maybe TRBD1 (6 bases). The V end was cut by 1 base, the J end by 3 bases, with 10 bases between. The length of the CDR3 is 14 residues. Germline assignment: CDR1 GTSNPN and CDR2 SVGIG (reference sequence). The CDR3 sequence is CAWSAWDNNQPQHF. In nucleotides, the CDR3 is TGTGCCTGGAGTGCTTGGGACAACAATCAGCCCCAGCATTTT. Complete variable domain (other parts from reference TRBV30 and TRBJ1-5): SQTIHQWPATLVQPVGSPLSLECTVEGTSNPNLYWYRQAAGRGLQLLFYSVGIGQISSEVPQNLSASRPQDRQFILSSKKLLLSDSGFYLCAWSAWDNNQPQHFGDGTRLSIL.

Only a few counts were recorded for this clone. This chain connects TRBV5-6 to TRBJ2-7; unclear D gene. The CDR3 contains 13 residues. The germline V gene encodes CDR1 SGHDT and CDR2 YYEEEE. Trimming removed 4 bases from V and 5 bases from J, with 13 bases in between. In nucleotides, the CDR3 is TGTGCCAGCAGCAGACGACCCAGCAACGAGCAGTACTTC. Translating it yields CASSRRPSNEQYF.

This clone has a handful of counts. The V call is TRBV5-6, the J call TRBJ1-1; D possibly corresponds to TRBD1 (6 bases). The length of the CDR3 is 13 residues. The ends were cut back, 4 bases at V and 3 bases at J, with 10 bases in the middle. Germline lookup yields CDR1 SGHDT and CDR2 YYEEEE. CDR3 loop: CASSTTGYTEAFF. The CDR3 region has the DNA TGTGCCAGCAGCACGACAGGATACACTGAAGCTTTCTTT.

The J gene is TRBJ1-2, the V gene TRBV29-1; D may be TRBD1 (5 bases). Trimming took 6 bases from V and 8 from J, leaving 13 bases between them. Per germline, CDR1 SQVTM and CDR2 ANQGSEA. There are 11 residues in the CDR3. The CDR3 DNA reads TGCAGCGTCGAAAGATACAGGGGCTACACCTTC. Translating it yields CSVERYRGYTF.

This clone was picked up a small number of times. V usage is TRBV7-9 and J usage is TRBJ2-1; D call uncertain. The CDR3 covers 14 residues. Per germline, CDR1 SEHNR and CDR2 FQNEAQ (reference sequence). V was clipped by 1 base and J by 9 bases, with 13 bases between them. CDR3 in DNA: TGTGCCAGCAGCTTAGTGTTTGGCGCTGGTGAGCAGTTCTTC. Its protein product is CASSLVFGAGEQFF.

The chain combines TRBV4-3 with TRBJ1-1, with D uncertain. V lost 0 bases and J 5 bases, leaving 10 bases between the germline ends. Germline-derived CDR1 and CDR2 are LGHNA and YSLEER. This CDR3 is built from 14 residues. CDR3 in amino acids: CASSQDERRTEAFF. CDR3 sequence (DNA): TGCGCCAGCAGCCAAGACGAAAGGCGTACTGAAGCTTTCTTT.